This T cell receptor (beta chain) was profiled in a study of blood T cell repertoires in COVID-19. Overall study: COVID-19 samples collected from the United States, Italy and Spain covered acute and convalescent phases. Sources were T cells, B-cell-depleted T cells, or PBMCs; the material itself was cDNA or gDNA.

Per the study methods: Amplification of reference gene primers provided the estimated nucleated cell counts. Produced via immunoSEQ multiplex PCR; TCRdb's table is partial and in-frame only. Clonal size and the V and J genes are those of that table, whereas D and trimming came from the DNA. This repertoire shows about 200,000 clones, about 88% found once; its top ten account for 4% to 5%. Germline V CDR1 and CDR2: SGHVS, FQNEAQ. V was pared by 4 bases and J by 7 bases, with 10 bases of the junction left unmatched. CDR3 size: 17 residues. This clonotype was obtained from a woman older than 75 with acute or convalescent COVID-19. This chain connects TRBV7-8 to TRBJ2-1; the match to TRBD2 covers 13 bases. The sample was peripheral blood. CDR3 DNA: TGTGCCAGCAGCTCCGGCCCGGGACTAGCGGGGAGTAATGAGCAGTTCTTC. Encoded protein: CASSSGPGLAGSNEQFF.